One sample yielded the 30 T cell receptor beta chains listed below, sequenced in a study of OX40 agonist ivuxolimab in advanced cancers. Generated by immunoSEQ multiplex PCR, the TCRdb table keeps only in-frame clones and is missing some. Altogether about 44,000 clones are present, roughly nine tenths being singletons, with the ten largest covering 25% to 30%. The specimen comprised CD4+ or CD8+ T cells sorted from blood, sampled in a trial of the OX40 agonist ivuxolimab. All receptors derive from an adult with an advanced solid tumor such as melanoma, head and neck, liver or kidney cancer.

This chain links TRBV28 with TRBJ1-3; maybe TRBD1 (6 bases). CDR3 length: 18 amino acids. The germline gives CDR1 MDHEN, CDR2 SYDVKM. Trimming shortened V by 6 bases and J by 3 bases, and 24 bases separated the two germline ends. The CDR3, as DNA: TGTGCCAGCAGCTTACAAATCGGCGGGGGGCTTAGTGGAAACACCATATATTTT. Protein product: CASSLQIGGGLSGNTIYF. Full variable domain (rest looked up from reference TRBV28 and TRBJ1-3): DVKVTQSSRYLVKRTGEKVFLECVQDMDHENMFWYRQDPGLGLRLIYFSYDVKMKEKGDIPEGYSVSREKKERFSLILESASTNQTSMYLCASSLQIGGGLSGNTIYFGEGSWLTVV.

The gene calls are TRBV27 and TRBJ2-3; 13 positions match TRBD2. Germline CDR1 reads MNHEY; CDR2 reads SMNVEV (reference sequence). The CDR3 is 18 amino acids. The V segment lost 5 bases and the J segment 6 bases; nucleotides outside the gene matches: 14. The CDR3 nucleotides are TGTGCCAGCAGTGTGAGAGAACTAGCGGGAGGGCCTCTCGATACGCAGTATTTT. It codes for CASSVRELAGGPLDTQYF.

The gene calls are TRBV5-6 and TRBJ1-1; no reliable D call. The V end lost 1 base, the J end lost 0 bases, and 7 bases lay between the germline ends. Germline values: CDR1 SGHDT, CDR2 YYEEEE. The CDR3 runs to 14 residues. CDR3 sequence: CASSLQLLNTEAFF. Here the CDR3 DNA reads TGTGCCAGCAGCTTGCAGCTGCTGAACACTGAAGCTTTCTTT.

The chain uses TRBV27 and TRBJ2-7; tentative D call: TRBD2 (6 bases). V was pared by 6 bases and J by 0 bases, with 18 bases between. Germline V gene sequence: CDR1 MNHEY, CDR2 SMNVEV (reference sequence). The CDR3 totals 16 residues. CDR3 loop: CASSNTAGASSYEQYF. CDR3 coding DNA: TGTGCCAGCAGCAACACAGCGGGCGCGAGCTCCTACGAGCAGTACTTC.

The CDR3 region is CASSESRALSYGYTF. CDR3 bases: TGTGCCAGCAGTGAGAGCAGGGCCCTTTCCTATGGCTACACCTTC. The rearrangement uses TRBV2 and TRBJ1-2; a weak D match, TRBD1 (5 bases). Trimming left V 3 bases short and J 4 bases short, with 15 bases between. CDR1 and CDR2 from the germline V gene are SNHLY and FYNNEI. The CDR3 runs to 15 residues.

This clone occurred a few times. The rearrangement joins TRBV7-9 to TRBJ1-2; 8 bases match TRBD1. Germline V lookup: CDR1 SEHNR, CDR2 FQNEAQ (reference sequence). The J segment lost 8 bases and the V segment lost 5 bases, leaving 4 bases of the junction unmatched. CDR3 length: 12 residues. This CDR3 is CASSPGQAGYTF. The CDR3 bases are TGTGCCAGCAGCCCGGGACAGGCGGGCTACACCTTC.

The chain links TRBV30 to TRBJ2-7; TRBD1 aligns across 7 bases. V was pared by 0 bases and J by 3 bases, with 2 bases of the junction left unmatched. The CDR3 consists of 13 residues. Germline CDR1 GTSNPN, CDR2 SVGIG (reference sequence). The DNA for the CDR3 is TGTGCCTGGAGTGTACGACAGGGCTACGAGCAGTACTTC. Translation gives CAWSVRQGYEQYF.

J is TRBJ1-1 and V is TRBV30, with D uncertain. The germline gives CDR1 GTSNPN, CDR2 SVGIG (reference sequence). This CDR3 region has 11 residues. The V end lost 1 base, the J end lost 10 bases, and 10 bases lay between the germline ends. CDR3 loop: CAWSGLAGAFF. DNA of the CDR3: TGTGCCTGGAGTGGACTCGCGGGAGCTTTCTTT.

The chain has TRBV5-5 and TRBJ2-7, with D tentatively TRBD2 (5 bases). Deletions cut 3 bases from V and 2 bases from J, with 12 bases between. The CDR3 length is 14 residues. Per the germline V gene, CDR1 is SGHKS and CDR2 is YYEKEE (reference sequence). The CDR3 DNA is TGTGCCAGCAGCTCGGGAACAGAGACCTACGAGCAGTACTTC. Protein sequence: CASSSGTETYEQYF.

The chain uses TRBV7-2 and TRBJ1-2; D not certain. This CDR3 region has 15 residues. Germline loops: CDR1 SGHTA, CDR2 FQGNSA. Trimming shortened V by 1 base and J by 5 bases, and 14 bases separated the two germline ends. CDR3 residues: CASSLDLGFGYGYTF. The CDR3 nucleotides read TGTGCCAGCAGCTTAGATCTTGGGTTCGGGTATGGCTACACCTTC.

This clone appeared a single time. V is TRBV10-2 and J is TRBJ2-1; D uncertain. Trimming shortened V by 2 bases and J by 8 bases, and 10 bases separated the two germline ends. Germline V lookup: CDR1 WSHSY, CDR2 SAAADI. This CDR3 comprises 13 residues. In nucleotides, the CDR3 is TGCGCCAGCAGTGAGGTCGGCCGAGATGAGCAGTTCTTC. Translating gives CASSEVGRDEQFF.

The chain employs TRBV11-2 and TRBJ2-7, with a tentative D call TRBD1 (6 bases). CDR3 length: 13 amino acids. Germline values: CDR1 SGHAT, CDR2 FQNNGV. Trimming cost V 4 bases and J 3 bases, with 10 bases left between them. CDR3 residues: CASSSTGDYEQYF. The CDR3 DNA reads TGTGCCAGCAGCTCGACAGGAGACTACGAGCAGTACTTC. Variable domain in full (rest from reference TRBV11-2 and TRBJ2-7): EAGVAQSPRYKIIEKRQSVAFWCNPISGHATLYWYQQILGQGPKLLIQFQNNGVVDDSQLPKDRFSAERLKGVDSTLKIQPAKLEDSAVYLCASSSTGDYEQYFGPGTRLTVT.

The chain joins TRBV29-1 to TRBJ1-2; TRBD1 matches at 8 bases. The CDR3 has 14 amino acids. V shed 2 bases, J shed 5 bases, and the junction held 7 bases outside the gene matches. Germline V gives CDR1 SQVTM, CDR2 ANQGSEA. CDR3 sequence (DNA): TGCAGCGTTGAAATTAAGGGGGACAGGTATGGCTACACCTTC. It specifies CSVEIKGDRYGYTF.

With respect to this clone: It is unclear where the CDR3 begins or ends on the DNA, so no DNA is shown, and the CDR3 is as TCRdb lists it. The rearrangement uses TRBV29-1 and TRBJ1-2. The CDR3 is 12 residues long, counting both termini. Germline V CDR1 and CDR2: SQVTM, ANQGSEA. The CDR3 here is CSVEVGHGAQAF.

In this sample, this clone is medium-sized. The genes are TRBV5-4 and TRBJ1-1; D perhaps matches TRBD1 (5 bases). The V gene's germline CDR1 is SGHNT and CDR2 YYREEE (reference sequence). This CDR3 has 14 amino acids. V was trimmed by 4 bases and J by 1 base, leaving 11 bases between them. CDR3 sequence reads: CASSGRGGNTEAFF. Here the CDR3 DNA reads TGTGCCAGCAGCGGAAGGGGAGGGAACACTGAAGCTTTCTTT.

This rearrangement joins TRBV11-3 to TRBJ1-1; 7 bases fit TRBD1. This CDR3 region has 17 residues. Per germline, CDR1 SGHNT and CDR2 YENEEA. V dropped 1 base and J dropped 2; count of bases not matched to a gene: 10. This CDR3 is CASSLGLETGKNTEAFF. CDR3 DNA sequence: TGTGCCAGCAGCTTAGGTCTTGAGACAGGGAAAAACACTGAAGCTTTCTTT.

V and J are TRBV27 and TRBJ1-1, with TRBD1 matching over 7 bases. The length of the CDR3 is 15 residues. CDR1 is MNHEY and CDR2 is SMNVEV in the germline V gene (reference sequence). The ends lost 4 bases at V and 1 base at J; junction bases unmatched: 6. CDR3 sequence reads: CASSSKGAANTEAFF. The DNA for the CDR3 is TGTGCCAGCAGTTCGAAGGGGGCGGCGAACACTGAAGCTTTCTTT.

The rearrangement links TRBV4-1 to TRBJ2-7, with 8 bases aligning to TRBD2. Losses at the gene ends were 4 bases for V and 2 bases for J; bases not matched to a gene: 10. Germline V gives CDR1 MGHRA, CDR2 YSYEKL. This CDR3 has 16 residues. The CDR3 coding sequence is TGCGCCAGCAGCCCTAAATTGGCTAGCGGGCCCTACGAGCAGTACTTC. As protein: CASSPKLASGPYEQYF.

J is TRBJ2-7 and V is TRBV7-6; 15 bases match TRBD2. V shed 4 bases, J shed 6 bases, and the junction held 1 base outside the gene matches. The CDR3 is 14 amino acids. Germline V gene sequence: CDR1 SGHVS, CDR2 FNYEAQ. CDR3: CASSSGLAGGEQYF. The CDR3 bases are TGTGCCAGCAGCTCGGGACTAGCGGGAGGCGAGCAGTACTTC.

This chain connects TRBV4-3 to TRBJ2-1; 7 bases are a match to TRBD2. The CDR3 contains 17 residues. Germline V lookup: CDR1 LGHNA, CDR2 YSLEER. V gave up 3 bases and J gave up 0 bases; unmatched junction bases: 8. The CDR3 loop reads CASSHRAGRSSYNEQFF. DNA for the CDR3: TGCGCCAGCAGCCACAGAGCGGGGCGGAGCTCCTACAATGAGCAGTTCTTC.

The chain uses TRBV4-3 and TRBJ1-2; D remains unclear. Germline values: CDR1 LGHNA, CDR2 YSLEER. Deletions cut 0 bases from V and 0 bases from J, with 8 bases between. The CDR3 is made up of 15 amino acids. The CDR3 here is CASSQDSRTNYGYTF. The DNA of the CDR3 is TGCGCCAGCAGCCAAGACAGCCGGACTAACTATGGCTACACCTTC.

V usage is TRBV7-9 and J usage is TRBJ1-4, with D maybe TRBD1 (6 bases). This CDR3 has 14 amino acids. V was shortened by 1 base and J by 8 bases, with 11 bases between the two germline ends. Germline V CDR1 and CDR2: SEHNR, FQNEAQ (reference sequence). CDR3 sequence (DNA): TGTGCCAGCAGCTTAGTGGGGGCGCGAGAAAAACTGTTTTTT. It yields the protein CASSLVGAREKLFF.

The CDR3 region is CASSVGPTPGNTIYF. CDR3 coding DNA: TGTGCCAGCAGCGTAGGACCCACCCCGGGAAACACCATATATTTT. The rearrangement joins TRBV9 to TRBJ1-3; D call uncertain. Germline CDR1 SGDLS, CDR2 YYNGEE. CDR3 length: 15 amino acids. V dropped 0 bases and J dropped 4 bases, with 11 bases sitting between them. Full variable domain (outside the CDR3, taken from reference TRBV9 and TRBJ1-3): DSGVTQTPKHLITATGQRVTLRCSPRSGDLSVYWYQQSLDQGLQFLIQYYNGEERAKGNILERFSAQQFPDLHSELNLSSLELGDSALYFCASSVGPTPGNTIYFGEGSWLTVV.

V is TRBV11-2 and J is TRBJ2-7; 9 nucleotides align to TRBD2. Germline V lookup: CDR1 SGHAT, CDR2 FQNNGV. Trimming removed 2 bases from V and 4 bases from J; junction bases left unmatched: 12. The CDR3 is made up of 17 amino acids. DNA of the CDR3: TGTGCCAGCAGCTTATATCCCCGGGCTAGCGGGAATTACGAGCAGTACTTC. Translated: CASSLYPRASGNYEQYF.

This chain connects TRBV11-1 to TRBJ2-3; 9 bases line up with TRBD1. This CDR3 has 16 amino acids. V gave up 5 bases and J gave up 0 bases; unmatched junction bases: 6. The germline V gene encodes CDR1 SGHAT and CDR2 FQDESV (reference sequence). This CDR3 is CASSHRGPDSTDTQYF. In DNA, the CDR3 is TGTGCCAGCAGCCACAGGGGGCCCGATAGCACAGATACGCAGTATTTT. The whole variable domain, filled in from reference TRBV11-1 and TRBJ2-3, reads EAEVAQSPRYKITEKSQAVAFWCDPISGHATLYWYRQILGQGPELLVQFQDESVVDDSQLPKDRFSAERLKGVDSTLKIQPAELGDSAMYLCASSHRGPDSTDTQYFGPGTRLTVL.

The CDR3 DNA reads as TGTGCCAGACGGCTCTCCGGCACAGATACGCAGTATTTT. This codes for CARRLSGTDTQYF. The chain is built from TRBV9 and TRBJ2-3; no clear D gene. CDR1 SGDLS and CDR2 YYNGEE come from the germline V gene. Trimming cost V 8 bases and J 1 base, with 11 bases left between them. The CDR3 runs to 13 residues.

This chain joins TRBV7-8 and TRBJ2-3; 10 nucleotides match TRBD2. The CDR3 extends over 16 amino acids. Germline V gives CDR1 SGHVS, CDR2 FQNEAQ. The junction had 5 bases not matched to a gene; V was cut back by 5 bases and J by 0 bases. The CDR3 nucleotides are TGTGCCAGCAGCCTGTGGACTAGCGGTAGCACAGATACGCAGTATTTT. This gives the protein CASSLWTSGSTDTQYF. Together with reference TRBV7-8 and TRBJ2-3, the CDR3 gives the full variable domain: GAGVSQSPRYKVAKRGQDVALRCDPISGHVSLFWYQQALGQGPEFLTYFQNEAQLDKSGLPSDRFFAERPEGSVSTLKIQRTQQEDSAVYLCASSLWTSGSTDTQYFGPGTRLTVL.

This chain joins TRBV27 and TRBJ2-7, with TRBD1 matching 7 bases. The ends lost 5 bases at V and 6 bases at J; junction bases unmatched: 10. Germline V CDR1 and CDR2: MNHEY, SMNVEV (reference sequence). The length of the CDR3 is 14 residues. The CDR3 spells CASSPYRGTGEQYF. The CDR3 DNA reads TGTGCCAGCAGTCCCTACAGGGGAACAGGCGAGCAGTACTTC.

This rearrangement joins TRBV7-9 to TRBJ2-3; D is unresolved. The V gene lost 5 bases and the J gene lost 0 bases, with 12 bases spanning the gap. This CDR3 has 15 residues. CDR1 is SEHNR and CDR2 is FQNEAQ in the germline V gene (reference sequence). The CDR3 coding sequence is TGTGCCAGCAGCCAGCAGGCCATGAGCACAGATACGCAGTATTTT. Translating it yields CASSQQAMSTDTQYF.

The J gene is TRBJ2-7, the V gene TRBV5-1; D unclear. The CDR3 has 11 amino acids. Germline CDR1 is SGHRS and CDR2 is YFSETQ. V gave up 5 bases and J gave up 5 bases, with 8 bases separating them. This CDR3 reads CASRSQNEQYF. CDR3 sequence (DNA): TGCGCCAGCAGGTCGCAAAACGAGCAGTACTTC.